This entry lists 18 T cell receptor beta chains sequenced from one sample in a study of molecular identifiers for immune sequencing clone quantification. TCRdb reanalysed the PCR reads using MiXCR and keeps one entry per CDR3 protein. This sample carries under 800,000 distinct CDR3 sequences, roughly 25% of them seen once, and the ten largest clones take about 0.84%. The material sequenced was naive CD8+ T cells from blood, with Jurkat cell RNA spiked in. Documented subset: FACS-sorted CD8+CD4-CCR7+CD45RA+ naive T cells. The receptors shown here come from a human donor in good health. Some libraries in this study had Jurkat cell RNA spiked in.

This clonotype has at least ten counts. The J gene is TRBJ2-7, the V gene TRBV28, with TRBD2 identical over 9 bases. The CDR3 contains 18 residues. V dropped 6 bases and J dropped 4; count of bases not matched to a gene: 19. CDR1 is MDHEN and CDR2 is SYDVKM in the germline V gene. The CDR3 DNA is TGTGCCAGCAGACCAGGACTAGCGCGATCCGACGGAAGGTACGAGCAGTACTTC. It yields the protein CASRPGLARSDGRYEQYF.

About this clonotype: A read error may be the cause here, since a much bigger clone is one base away. This sequence joins TRBV29-1 and TRBJ2-5; unclear D gene. This CDR3 has 13 amino acids. Germline CDR1 reads SQVTM; CDR2 reads ANQGSEA. CDR3 protein: CRLDLGTQETQYF. For the CDR3, the DNA is TGCCGCCTGGATTTAGGCACACAAGAGACCCAGTACTTC.

On this clonotype itself: Given a much more abundant clone one base away, this may be a read error. This sequence joins TRBV10-3 and TRBJ2-3, with TRBD2 matching over 10 bases. The junction had 8 bases not matched to a gene; V was cut back by 10 bases and J by 4 bases. The CDR3 contains 14 residues. From germline, CDR1 is ENHRY and CDR2 SYGVKD. CDR3 in DNA: TGTGCCACGAGCGGGGGGGAGCCCGCAGATACGCAGTATTTT. It translates to CATSGGEPADTQYF.

In its sample, this clonotype was seen many times. This sequence joins TRBV29-1 and TRBJ2-5; D gene ambiguous. The germline gives CDR1 SQVTM, CDR2 ANQGSEA. V was shortened by 8 bases and J by 5 bases, with 9 bases between the two germline ends. The CDR3 consists of 10 residues. CDR3 region: CSFLGETQYF. For the CDR3, the DNA is TGCAGCTTTCTGGGGGAGACCCAGTACTTC. The whole variable domain, filled in from reference TRBV29-1 and TRBJ2-5, reads SAVISQKPSRDICQRGTSLTIQCQVDSQVTMMFWYRQQPGQSLTLIATANQGSEATYESGFVIDKFPISRPNLTFSTLTVSNMSPEDSSIYLCSFLGETQYFGPGTRLLVL.

On this clonotype itself: A single base separates this from a much larger clone, so it may be a read error. The conserved closing phenylalanine or tryptophan is absent in this CDR3, likely reflecting a read error. The gene calls are TRBV11-2 and TRBJ2-7, with 7 positions matching TRBD2. The CDR3 length is 13 residues. Germline loops: CDR1 SGHAT, CDR2 FQNNGV. Trimming removed 3 bases from V and 4 bases from J; junction bases left unmatched: 3. The CDR3 nucleotides are TGTGCCAGCAGCTTCTATAGCGGGTACGAGCAGTACTCC. Amino acid sequence: CASSFYSGYEQYS.

The chain employs TRBV5-5 and TRBJ2-1; D unresolved. The V gene lost 1 base and the J gene lost 14 bases, with 10 bases spanning the gap. The CDR3 contains 11 residues. CDR1 is SGHKS, CDR2 YYEKEE, per germline (reference sequence). The CDR3 spells CASSLSLFEFF. The CDR3 DNA follows: TGTGCCAGCAGCTTGTCGCTTTTTGAGTTCTTC.

This clonotype was counted between two and nine times. The chain uses TRBV11-2 and TRBJ2-1; 8 nucleotides match TRBD2. The CDR3 has 17 amino acids. V was pared by 5 bases and J by 4 bases, with 13 bases of the junction left unmatched. Germline V gives CDR1 SGHAT, CDR2 FQNNGV. The CDR3 region has the DNA TGTGCCAGCAGCCTCGCTCGTGATAGCGGGGTTTACAATGAGCAGTTCTTC. It encodes CASSLARDSGVYNEQFF.

On this clonotype itself: Because it lacks the conserved phenylalanine or tryptophan at the end, this CDR3 is likely a read error. The rearrangement joins TRBV13 to TRBJ1-1, with 9 bases that match TRBD1. Germline V gene lookup returns CDR1 PRHDT and CDR2 FYEKMQ (reference sequence). After removal of 6 bases from V and 3 bases from J, the junction contained 11 bases not matched to a gene. This CDR3 region has 16 residues. Here the CDR3 reads CASSLSDRGGYTEAFL. The CDR3 DNA follows: TGTGCCAGCAGTTTGTCCGACAGGGGGGGGTACACTGAAGCTTTCTTA.

This clonotype was seen ten or more times. The chain is built from TRBV7-2 and TRBJ2-3, with D unclear. With 5 bases removed from V and 2 bases from J, the gap between germline ends came to 20 bases. This CDR3 contains 17 residues. From germline, CDR1 is SGHTA and CDR2 FQGNSA. The CDR3 protein is CASSPRRAHYSTDTQYF. The CDR3 nucleotides are TGTGCCAGCAGCCCAAGAAGGGCACACTATTCCACAGATACGCAGTATTTT.

At least ten counts were recorded for this clonotype. The CDR3 loop is CATNRDRASYEQYF. CDR3 sequence (DNA): TGTGCCACCAACCGGGACAGGGCCTCCTACGAGCAGTACTTC. The chain couples TRBV15 to TRBJ2-7, with 9 bases fitting TRBD1. The CDR3 covers 14 residues. Germline V gene sequence: CDR1 LNHNV, CDR2 YYDKDF (reference sequence). V lost 7 bases to trimming and J lost 0 bases; unmatched junction nucleotides: 4.

A word on this clonotype: This may be a read error, as it is one base from a much larger clone. The chain employs TRBV7-9 and TRBJ2-3; possibly TRBD2 for D (5 bases). This CDR3 spans 15 amino acids. The germline CDR1 and CDR2 sequences are SEHNR and FQNEAQ (reference sequence). In nucleotides, the CDR3 is TGTGCCAGCAGCTTAGTATTCGGTGAGGGAGATACGCGGTATTTT. Its protein product is CASSLVFGEGDTRYF.

This clonotype was seen many times. The V and J genes are TRBV6-1 and TRBJ1-1; no clear D gene. This CDR3 spans 16 amino acids. Between the trimmed V and J ends, which lost 5 bases and 0 bases, there was a span of 16 bases. CDR1 and CDR2 (germline): MNHNS, SASEGT. DNA for the CDR3: TGTGCCAGCAGTCCCCGGACCATGGGGATGAACACTGAAGCTTTCTTT. Amino acids: CASSPRTMGMNTEAFF.

V usage is TRBV4-3 and J usage is TRBJ2-1; D is possibly TRBD2 (6 bases). V lost 0 bases to trimming and J lost 4 bases, with 10 bases between them. The CDR3 sequence is 15 residues long. Germline V lookup: CDR1 LGHNA, CDR2 YSLEER. CDR3 sequence (DNA): TGCGCCAGCAGCCAAGATCGTGGGGGGTACAATGAGCAGTTCTTC. This sequence encodes CASSQDRGGYNEQFF.

The chain recombines TRBV7-9 with TRBJ2-2, with a weak D call TRBD1 (6 bases). The V end lost 5 bases, the J end lost 2 bases, and 15 bases lay between the germline ends. CDR3 length: 16 residues. CDR1 SEHNR and CDR2 FQNEAQ come from the germline V gene (reference sequence). The CDR3 DNA reads as TGTGCCAGCAGCGTCAGGTACAGGGCCAACACCGGGGAGCTGTTTTTT. Translated, it gives CASSVRYRANTGELFF.

This clonotype was observed a few times. DNA for the CDR3: TGTGCCTGGAGTGTAGTCGGGGGGACTGAAGCTTTCTTT. Translating it yields CAWSVVGGTEAFF. V usage is TRBV30 and J usage is TRBJ1-1; D may be TRBD1 (5 bases). The CDR3 totals 13 residues. Germline values: CDR1 GTSNPN, CDR2 SVGIG (reference sequence). The ends were cut back, 0 bases at V and 5 bases at J, with 10 bases in the middle.

This chain links TRBV27 with TRBJ2-7, with unresolved D. V was trimmed by 0 bases and J by 3 bases, leaving 12 bases between them. The CDR3 covers 15 residues. CDR1 and CDR2 (germline): MNHEY, SMNVEV (reference sequence). The CDR3: CASSLSDPQFYEQYF. CDR3 sequence (DNA): TGTGCCAGCAGTTTATCGGATCCACAATTCTACGAGCAGTACTTC.

This chain connects TRBV25-1 to TRBJ1-2, with D uncertain. Looked up from germline, CDR1 is MGHDK and CDR2 is SYGVNS. The CDR3 spans 13 residues. The V gene lost 3 bases and the J gene lost 5 bases, with 10 bases spanning the gap. The CDR3 region is CASSDRPEYGYTF. The CDR3 bases are TGTGCCAGCAGTGACCGCCCCGAATATGGCTACACCTTC.

This clonotype has just a few counts. The chain joins TRBV7-9 to TRBJ1-2; perhaps TRBD1 as D (5 bases). Germline assignment: CDR1 SEHNR and CDR2 FQNEAQ (reference sequence). CDR3 length: 16 residues. V dropped 5 bases and J dropped 4 bases, with 20 bases sitting between them. This chain's CDR3 is CASSTRGLQALYGYTF. The CDR3 DNA follows: TGTGCCAGCAGCACTAGGGGTTTGCAAGCCCTCTATGGCTACACCTTC.